This T cell receptor beta chain originates from a study of shared clonotypes between healthy human individuals. The V gene end was trimmed by 5 bases and the J gene end by 1 base; junction bases not matched to a gene: 7. Germline V CDR1 and CDR2: MNHEY, SMNVEV (reference sequence). The CDR3 has 15 residues. This table comes from immunoSEQ multiplex PCR, and its TCRdb copy is limited to in-frame clones, with some not included. Among around 1.9 million clones, 85% to 95% were seen once, and the ten largest hold 1.7%. Positively selected for CCR7, the CD45RO-negative cells used as naive CD8 cells excluded terminally differentiated effector memory CD45RA+ cells.

The sequence was obtained from a man younger than 30 in good health. Some clones in this sample may be carry-over from other donors' samples. This chain uses TRBV27 with TRBJ2-7, with 8 bases that match TRBD1. Source material: naive CD8+ T cells from PBMCs. CDR3 region: CASSHPRGLSYEQYF. The DNA of the CDR3 is TGTGCCAGCAGTCATCCCAGGGGGCTATCCTACGAGCAGTACTTC.